One and the same sample provided the 13 T cell receptor beta chains below, sequenced in a study of T cells in Graves' hyperthyroidism and ophthalmopathy. RNA transcripts gave rise to amplified TCR beta CDR3 regions. First-round RT-PCR of the TCR CDR3 relied on the HTBI primer set. Each CDR3 protein is one row after TCRdb ran MiXCR on the multiplex PCR reads. Among a few hundred thousand distinct CDR3 sequences, approximately 23% were seen once, and the ten largest hold around 65%. The specimen was blood. Receptors were obtained from a man aged 30 to 39 with Graves' ophthalmopathy.

The chain employs TRBV6-1 and TRBJ2-7, with TRBD2 matching 10 bases. Germline trimming cut 6 bases from V and 4 bases from J; bases unmatched to any gene: 12. Germline V gives CDR1 MNHNS, CDR2 SASEGT. There are 16 residues in the CDR3. CDR3 in amino acids: CASRKGDSGRWYEQYF. The CDR3 region has the DNA TGTGCCAGCAGAAAAGGCGATAGCGGGAGGTGGTACGAGCAGTACTTC.

This clonotype was observed many times. V usage is TRBV6-6 and J usage is TRBJ1-1; tentatively, D is TRBD1 (5 bases). V was clipped by 2 bases and J by 7 bases, with 11 bases between them. This CDR3 has 13 residues. Germline V lookup: CDR1 MNHNY, CDR2 SVGAGI (reference sequence). The CDR3 DNA reads as TGTGCCAGCAGTTACGACCGGGGCAGTGAAGCTTTCTTT. It codes for CASSYDRGSEAFF.

This clonotype has only a few counts. The V call is TRBV29-1, the J call TRBJ2-7; D is ambiguous. Per the germline V gene, CDR1 is SQVTM and CDR2 is ANQGSEA. The CDR3 consists of 11 residues. V was trimmed by 7 bases and J by 7 bases, leaving 14 bases between them. The CDR3 DNA reads as TGCAGCGCCCGTTTTAATGAAGAGCAGTACTTC. It yields the protein CSARFNEEQYF.

The rearrangement joins TRBV5-1 to TRBJ2-6, with no clear D. CDR3 length equals 13 residues. V gave up 7 bases and J gave up 0 bases, with 5 bases separating them. Germline values: CDR1 SGHRS, CDR2 YFSETQ. The CDR3 spells CASQASGANVLTF. CDR3 sequence (DNA): TGCGCCAGCCAGGCCTCTGGGGCCAACGTCCTGACTTTC.

The J gene is TRBJ2-4, the V gene TRBV6-2 or TRBV6-3; no clear D. The germline gives CDR1 MNHEY, CDR2 SVGEGT. V was cut by 6 bases and J by 2 bases, with 11 bases left in between. This CDR3 has 14 residues. CDR3 in amino acids: CASRKGTSKNIQYF. The CDR3 region has the DNA TGTGCCAGCAGGAAGGGTACATCCAAAAACATTCAGTACTTC.

V is TRBV5-6 and J is TRBJ1-1, with 9 nucleotides matching TRBD1. Looked up from germline, CDR1 is SGHDT and CDR2 is YYEEEE. The CDR3 runs 15 residues. Trimming removed 6 bases from V and 0 bases from J; junction bases left unmatched: 6. The CDR3 nucleotides are TGTGCCAGCACCGAACAGGGGGCCCTGAACACTGAAGCTTTCTTT. Protein sequence: CASTEQGALNTEAFF.

This clonotype showed up just a few times. This chain connects TRBV25-1 to TRBJ1-1; D is possibly TRBD1 (5 bases). The V and J ends lost 4 bases and 4 bases respectively, with 16 bases between them. This CDR3 contains 15 residues. Germline V gene lookup returns CDR1 MGHDK and CDR2 SYGVNS. CDR3 sequence: CASSARDRGVTEAFF. The CDR3 DNA reads TGTGCCAGCAGTGCCCGGGACCGCGGGGTCACTGAAGCTTTCTTT.

A few counts support this clonotype. V usage is TRBV12-3 or TRBV12-4 and J usage is TRBJ2-2, with a weak D call TRBD1 (7 bases). The V end lost 5 bases, the J end lost 1 base, and 14 bases lay between the germline ends. The CDR3 extends over 16 amino acids. The CDR3 sequence is CASSAYRGGNTGELFF. For the CDR3, the DNA is TGTGCCAGCAGTGCTTACAGGGGAGGGAACACCGGGGAGCTGTTTTTT.

The sample holds a few counts of this clonotype. V is TRBV10-3 and J is TRBJ2-5, with unresolved D. The germline gives CDR1 ENHRY, CDR2 SYGVKD. CDR3 size: 12 residues. With 5 bases removed from V and 5 bases from J, the gap between germline ends came to 9 bases. The CDR3 spells CAISPTMETQYF. CDR3 nucleotide sequence: TGTGCCATCAGTCCGACGATGGAGACCCAGTACTTC.

The chain links TRBV29-1 to TRBJ2-5, with D perhaps matching TRBD1 or TRBD2 (6 bases each). Trimming shortened V by 2 bases and J by 9 bases, and 10 bases separated the two germline ends. The CDR3 has 11 residues. Germline CDR1 is SQVTM and CDR2 is ANQGSEA. The CDR3 DNA reads as TGCAGCGTTGAACCAAGGGGGGCCCAGTACTTC. This codes for CSVEPRGAQYF.

This clonotype was seen ten or more times. This chain connects TRBV18 to TRBJ2-1; no definite D call. Germline V gene data show CDR1 as KGHSH and CDR2 as LQKENI. The CDR3 spans 16 residues. V lost 0 bases to trimming and J lost 2 bases, with 11 bases between them. The CDR3 reads CASSPPLTAAYNEQFF. CDR3 nucleotides: TGTGCCAGCTCACCACCCTTGACGGCAGCCTACAATGAGCAGTTCTTC. The full variable domain, rest sourced from reference TRBV18 and TRBJ2-1, is NAGVMQNPRHLVRRRGQEARLRCSPMKGHSHVYWYRQLPEEGLKFMVYLQKENIIDESGMPKERFSAEFPKEGPSILRIQQVVRGDSAAYFCASSPPLTAAYNEQFFGPGTRLTVL.

J is TRBJ1-4 and V is TRBV30; 7 bases align to TRBD1. Germline CDR1 and CDR2: GTSNPN and SVGIG (reference sequence). The V and J ends lost 5 bases and 5 bases, in that order; junction bases with no gene match: 8. The CDR3 runs to 14 residues. DNA of the CDR3: TGTGCCTGGGGAATAGGGACAGCAAATGAAAAACTGTTTTTT. Protein product: CAWGIGTANEKLFF.

Ten or more counts support this clonotype. This chain connects TRBV27 to TRBJ2-1; D is ambiguous. Germline V gene data show CDR1 as MNHEY and CDR2 as SMNVEV (reference sequence). V lost 0 bases, J lost 7 bases, and 10 bases lay in between. The CDR3 is 14 amino acids. CDR3 coding DNA: TGTGCCAGCAGTTTATCAGGGCCGGGTAATGAGCAGTTCTTC. Protein product: CASSLSGPGNEQFF.